The next 5 T cell receptor beta chains were all read from a single sample in a study of shared clonotypes between healthy human individuals. Data came from immunoSEQ multiplex PCR; TCRdb stores just in-frame clones and leaves some out. The sample holds roughly 1,100,000 clones, 70% to 80% seen once. The sequenced sample consisted of memory CD4+ T cells sorted from blood. Subset indicated: CD45RA-negative fraction. The receptors derive from a man aged 18 to 29 in good health.

This chain uses TRBV11-2 with TRBJ2-5; D gene unclear. The CDR3 spans 12 residues. Germline lookup yields CDR1 SGHAT and CDR2 FQNNGV. Trimming took 5 bases from V and 1 from J, leaving 5 bases between them. CDR3 amino acids: CASSRIQETQYF. In nucleotides, the CDR3 is TGTGCCAGCAGCCGAATCCAAGAGACCCAGTACTTC.

The chain recombines TRBV18 with TRBJ1-2; 10 nucleotides agree with TRBD1. Germline loops: CDR1 KGHSH, CDR2 LQKENI. This CDR3 comprises 14 residues. The V gene end was trimmed by 0 bases and the J gene end by 14 bases; junction bases not matched to a gene: 9. CDR3 coding DNA: TGTGCCAGCTCACCACCGATGGACAGGGGGACTTGGACCTTC. Translated: CASSPPMDRGTWTF. Based on the CDR3 plus reference TRBV18 and TRBJ1-2, the full variable domain is NAGVMQNPRHLVRRRGQEARLRCSPMKGHSHVYWYRQLPEEGLKFMVYLQKENIIDESGMPKERFSAEFPKEGPSILRIQQVVRGDSAAYFCASSPPMDRGTWTFGSGTRLTVV.

V is TRBV11-2 and J is TRBJ2-2; 10 nucleotides align to TRBD1. V dropped 5 bases and J dropped 4; count of bases not matched to a gene: 7. This CDR3 contains 16 residues. Per germline, CDR1 SGHAT and CDR2 FQNNGV. CDR3 protein: CASSLWTGGTTGELFF. CDR3 nucleotides: TGTGCCAGCAGCCTTTGGACAGGGGGGACCACCGGGGAGCTGTTTTTT. The variable domain in full, completed from reference TRBV11-2 and TRBJ2-2, reads EAGVAQSPRYKIIEKRQSVAFWCNPISGHATLYWYQQILGQGPKLLIQFQNNGVVDDSQLPKDRFSAERLKGVDSTLKIQPAKLEDSAVYLCASSLWTGGTTGELFFGEGSRLTVL.

This sequence joins TRBV5-6 and TRBJ1-1; D possibly corresponds to TRBD1 (5 bases). Germline V gives CDR1 SGHDT, CDR2 YYEEEE. The germline V and J ends were trimmed by 5 bases and 0 bases, with 11 bases remaining between them. This CDR3 has 14 amino acids. As DNA, the CDR3 is TGTGCCAGCAGTTTAGACAGAGTGAACACTGAAGCTTTCTTT. Translation gives CASSLDRVNTEAFF.

The J gene is TRBJ2-7, the V gene TRBV6-1, with D unresolved. Trimming stripped 3 bases from V and 4 bases from J, with 7 bases between. The germline V gene encodes CDR1 MNHNS and CDR2 SASEGT. The CDR3 spans 12 residues. CDR3 in DNA: TGTGCCAGCAGTGATCAGATGTACGAGCAGTACTTC. As protein: CASSDQMYEQYF.